This entry is about one TCR beta chain. No antigen is known for it. These data originate in a study of OX40 agonist ivuxolimab in advanced cancers. The protocol was immunoSEQ multiplex PCR, while the TCRdb copy is restricted to in-frame clones and leaves out a portion. The repertoire holds about 55,000 clones, with 70% to 90% as singletons. Findings of the study overall: Within 6 weeks, CD4+ and CD8+ blood T cells expanded clonally at 0.1 to 3.0 mg/kg.

This clonotype originated in an adult with an advanced solid tumor such as melanoma, head and neck, liver or kidney cancer. The source was CD4+ or CD8+ T cells sorted from blood, collected in a trial of the OX40 agonist ivuxolimab.

The CDR3 sequence is CASSQQVRDSTEAFF. The CDR3 DNA reads as TGTGCCAGCAGCCAGCAGGTCAGGGACAGCACTGAAGCTTTCTTT. This chain uses TRBV4-2 with TRBJ1-1; 7 nucleotides align to TRBD1. J was trimmed by 4 bases and V by 3 bases; bases with no gene match: 8. The CDR3 length is 15 residues. Germline assignment: CDR1 LGHNA and CDR2 YNFKEQ.